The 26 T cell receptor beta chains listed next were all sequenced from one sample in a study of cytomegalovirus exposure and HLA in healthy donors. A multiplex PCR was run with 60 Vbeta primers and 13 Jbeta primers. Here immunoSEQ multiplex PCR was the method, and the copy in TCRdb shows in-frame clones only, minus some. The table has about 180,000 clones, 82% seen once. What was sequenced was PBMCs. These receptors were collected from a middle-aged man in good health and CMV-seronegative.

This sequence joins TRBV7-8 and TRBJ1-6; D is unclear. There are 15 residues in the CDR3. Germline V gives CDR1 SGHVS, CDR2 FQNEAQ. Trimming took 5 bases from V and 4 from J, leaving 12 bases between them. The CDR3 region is CASSRTAGYNSPLHF. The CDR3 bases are TGTGCCAGCAGCCGAACAGCGGGATATAATTCACCCCTCCACTTT.

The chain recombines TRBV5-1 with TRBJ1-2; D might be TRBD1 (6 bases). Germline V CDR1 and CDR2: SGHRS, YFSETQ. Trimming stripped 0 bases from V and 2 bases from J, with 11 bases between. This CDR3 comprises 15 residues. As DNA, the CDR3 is TGCGCCAGCAGCTTGGAAGCGGGGGCGAACTATGGCTACACCTTC. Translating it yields CASSLEAGANYGYTF. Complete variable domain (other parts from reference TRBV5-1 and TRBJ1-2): KAGVTQTPRYLIKTRGQQVTLSCSPISGHRSVSWYQQTPGQGLQFLFEYFSETQRNKGNFPGRFSGRQFSNSRSEMNVSTLELGDSALYLCASSLEAGANYGYTFGSGTRLTVV.

CDR3: CASSWGTSGRNEQFF. The DNA of the CDR3 is TGTGCCAGCAGTTGGGGGACTAGCGGGAGGAATGAGCAGTTCTTC. The chain recombines TRBV6-5 with TRBJ2-1; TRBD2 matches 15 bases. V lost 4 bases, J lost 7 bases, and 2 bases stayed unmatched. CDR3 length: 15 amino acids. The germline CDR1 and CDR2 sequences are MNHEY and SVGAGI.

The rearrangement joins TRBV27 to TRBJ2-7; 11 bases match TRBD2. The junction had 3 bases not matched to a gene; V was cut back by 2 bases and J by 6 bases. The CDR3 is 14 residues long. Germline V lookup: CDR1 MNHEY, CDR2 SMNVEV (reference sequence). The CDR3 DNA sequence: TGTGCCAGCAGTTTAACTAGCGGGAGATTCGAGCAGTACTTC. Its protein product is CASSLTSGRFEQYF.

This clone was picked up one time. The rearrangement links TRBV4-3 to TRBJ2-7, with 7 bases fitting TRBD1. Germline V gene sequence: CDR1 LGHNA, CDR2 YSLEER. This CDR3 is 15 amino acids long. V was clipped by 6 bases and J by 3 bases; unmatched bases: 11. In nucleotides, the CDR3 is TGCGCCAGCAGTTTTTTCCCGGGACAGAACTACGAGCAGTACTTC. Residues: CASSFFPGQNYEQYF.

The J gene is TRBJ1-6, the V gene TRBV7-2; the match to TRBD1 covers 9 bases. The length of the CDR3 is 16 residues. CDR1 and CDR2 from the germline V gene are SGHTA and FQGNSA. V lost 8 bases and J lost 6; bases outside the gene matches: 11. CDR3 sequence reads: CASGETGGWSNSPLHF. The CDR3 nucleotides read TGTGCCAGCGGTGAAACAGGGGGCTGGAGTAATTCACCCCTCCACTTT.

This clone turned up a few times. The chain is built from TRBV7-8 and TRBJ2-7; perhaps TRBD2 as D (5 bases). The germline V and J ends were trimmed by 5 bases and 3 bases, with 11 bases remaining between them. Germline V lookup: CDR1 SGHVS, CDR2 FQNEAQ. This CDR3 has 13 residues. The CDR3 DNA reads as TGTGCCAGCAGCCTCCGGGAACTCTACGAGCAGTACTTC. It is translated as CASSLRELYEQYF.

The CDR3 is CASSLETGGEKLFF. The CDR3 DNA is TGCGCCAGCAGCTTGGAGACAGGGGGGGAAAAACTGTTTTTT. The chain couples TRBV5-1 to TRBJ1-4; TRBD1 agrees at 9 bases. This CDR3 spans 14 amino acids. From germline, CDR1 is SGHRS and CDR2 YFSETQ. V shed 0 bases, J shed 8 bases, and the junction held 2 bases outside the gene matches.

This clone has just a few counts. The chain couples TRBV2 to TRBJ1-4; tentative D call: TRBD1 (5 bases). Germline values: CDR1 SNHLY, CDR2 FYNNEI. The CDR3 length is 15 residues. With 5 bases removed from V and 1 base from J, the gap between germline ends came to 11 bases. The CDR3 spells CASSWGGGTNEKLFF. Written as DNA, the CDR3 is TGTGCCAGCAGTTGGGGCGGGGGAACTAATGAAAAACTGTTTTTT.

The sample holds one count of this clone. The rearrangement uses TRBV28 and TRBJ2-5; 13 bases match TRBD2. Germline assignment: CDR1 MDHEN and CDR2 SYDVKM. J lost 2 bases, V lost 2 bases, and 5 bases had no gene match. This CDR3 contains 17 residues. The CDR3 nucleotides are TGTGCCAGCAGTTTAGGGAGGACTAGCGGGGGTCAAGAGACCCAGTACTTC. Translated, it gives CASSLGRTSGGQETQYF.

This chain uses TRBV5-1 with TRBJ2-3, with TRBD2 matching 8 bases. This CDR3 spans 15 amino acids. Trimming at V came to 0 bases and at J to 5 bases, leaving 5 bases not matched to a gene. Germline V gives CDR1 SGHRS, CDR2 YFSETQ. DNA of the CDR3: TGCGCCAGCAGCTTGGAATCGGGGGGGATAGATACGCAGTATTTT. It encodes CASSLESGGIDTQYF.

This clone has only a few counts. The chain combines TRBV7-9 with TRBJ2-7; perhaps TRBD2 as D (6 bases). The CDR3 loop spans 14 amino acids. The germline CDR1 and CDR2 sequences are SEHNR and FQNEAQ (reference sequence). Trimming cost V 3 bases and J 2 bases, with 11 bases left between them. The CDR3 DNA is TGTGCCAGCAGCTTTACTAGCTGGGCCTACGAGCAGTACTTC. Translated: CASSFTSWAYEQYF.

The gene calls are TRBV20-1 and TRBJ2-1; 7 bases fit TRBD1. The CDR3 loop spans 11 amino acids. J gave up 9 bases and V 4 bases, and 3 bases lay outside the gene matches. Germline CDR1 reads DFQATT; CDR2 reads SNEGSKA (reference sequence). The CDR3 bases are TGCAGTGCTATAGACAGGGCTGAGCAGTTCTTC. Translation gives CSAIDRAEQFF.

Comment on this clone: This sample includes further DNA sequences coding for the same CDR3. The CDR3 protein is CASSVRGTGELFF. CDR3 nucleotides: TGTGCCAGCAGCGTCCGGGGCACCGGGGAGCTGTTTTTT. The rearrangement uses TRBV9 and TRBJ2-2; tentative D call: TRBD2 (5 bases). The germline V gene encodes CDR1 SGDLS and CDR2 YYNGEE. This CDR3 is 13 amino acids long. The V and J ends lost 2 bases and 4 bases respectively, with 6 bases between them.

The CDR3 sequence is CASSRRRTSGRAGPDTQYF. The CDR3 DNA follows: TGTGCCAGCAGCCGGAGGAGGACTAGCGGGAGGGCCGGCCCAGATACGCAGTATTTT. The chain recombines TRBV7-2 with TRBJ2-3; 15 positions agree with TRBD2. CDR1 is SGHTA, CDR2 FQGNSA, per germline. The CDR3 runs 19 residues. V was clipped by 5 bases and J by 4 bases; unmatched bases: 13.

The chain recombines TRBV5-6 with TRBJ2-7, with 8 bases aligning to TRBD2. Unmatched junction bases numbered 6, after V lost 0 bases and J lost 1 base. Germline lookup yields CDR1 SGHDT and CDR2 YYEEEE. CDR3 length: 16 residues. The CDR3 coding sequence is TGTGCCAGCAGCTTGGGAACCACTAGCGGATCCTACGAGCAGTACTTC. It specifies CASSLGTTSGSYEQYF.

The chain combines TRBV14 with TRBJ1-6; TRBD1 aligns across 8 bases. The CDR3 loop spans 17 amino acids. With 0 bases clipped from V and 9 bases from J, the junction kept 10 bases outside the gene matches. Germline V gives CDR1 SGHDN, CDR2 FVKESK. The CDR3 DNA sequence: TGTGCCAGCAGCCAAGAATCCAGGACAGGGATCCGTTCACCCCTCCACTTT. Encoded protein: CASSQESRTGIRSPLHF.

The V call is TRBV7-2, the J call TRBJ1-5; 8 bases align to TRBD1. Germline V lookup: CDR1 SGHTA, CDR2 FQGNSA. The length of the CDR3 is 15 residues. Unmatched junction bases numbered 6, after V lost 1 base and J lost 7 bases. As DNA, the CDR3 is TGTGCCAGCAGCTTAGGGTACAGGGGGGAACAGCCCCAGCATTTT. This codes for CASSLGYRGEQPQHF.

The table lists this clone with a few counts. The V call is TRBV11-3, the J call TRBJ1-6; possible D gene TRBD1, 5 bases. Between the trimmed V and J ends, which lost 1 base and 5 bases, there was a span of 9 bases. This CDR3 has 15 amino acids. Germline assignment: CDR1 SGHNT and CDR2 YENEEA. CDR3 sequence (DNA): TGTGCCAGCAGCTTAGTAACAGGAGATAATTCACCCCTCCACTTT. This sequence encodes CASSLVTGDNSPLHF.

CDR3 amino acids: CASSSRTSGGTPQETQYF. DNA of the CDR3: TGTGCCAGCAGTTCCCGGACTAGCGGGGGTACCCCCCAAGAGACCCAGTACTTC. The chain uses TRBV27 and TRBJ2-5; TRBD2 agrees at 13 bases. The CDR3 has 18 residues. Germline V CDR1 and CDR2: MNHEY, SMNVEV (reference sequence). V lost 4 bases and J lost 1; bases outside the gene matches: 9.

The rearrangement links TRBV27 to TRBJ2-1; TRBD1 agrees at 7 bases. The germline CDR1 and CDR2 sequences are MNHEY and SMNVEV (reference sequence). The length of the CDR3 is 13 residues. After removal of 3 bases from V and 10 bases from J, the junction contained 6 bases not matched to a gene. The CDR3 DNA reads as TGTGCCAGCAGTTTCAGGGGGATTTCGGAGCAGTTCTTC. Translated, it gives CASSFRGISEQFF.

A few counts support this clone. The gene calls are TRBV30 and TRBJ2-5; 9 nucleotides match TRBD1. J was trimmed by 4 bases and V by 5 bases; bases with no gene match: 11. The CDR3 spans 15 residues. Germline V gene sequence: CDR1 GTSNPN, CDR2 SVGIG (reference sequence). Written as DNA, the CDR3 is TGTGCCTGGGGGGGCTGGGACAGGGACCCAGAGACCCAGTACTTC. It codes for CAWGGWDRDPETQYF.

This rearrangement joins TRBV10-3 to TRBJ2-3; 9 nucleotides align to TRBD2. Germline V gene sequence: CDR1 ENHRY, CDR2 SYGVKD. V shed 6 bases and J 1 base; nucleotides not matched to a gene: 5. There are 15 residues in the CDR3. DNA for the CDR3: TGTGCCATCAGCCGGGGACTAGCCGGCACAGATACGCAGTATTTT. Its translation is CAISRGLAGTDTQYF.

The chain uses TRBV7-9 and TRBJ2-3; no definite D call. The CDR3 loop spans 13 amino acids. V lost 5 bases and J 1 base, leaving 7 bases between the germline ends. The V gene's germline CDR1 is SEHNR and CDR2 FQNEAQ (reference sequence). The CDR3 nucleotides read TGTGCCAGCAGCGCCCGGGGCACAGATACGCAGTATTTT. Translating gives CASSARGTDTQYF.

The CDR3 sequence is CASSPTPGGMRGYTF. The CDR3 DNA reads TGTGCCAGCAGTCCGACCCCGGGGGGGATGCGGGGCTACACCTTC. The rearrangement links TRBV28 to TRBJ1-2; D may be TRBD1 (5 bases). V shed 5 bases and J shed 8 bases, with 21 bases lying between them. CDR1 and CDR2 (germline): MDHEN, SYDVKM. This CDR3 comprises 15 residues.

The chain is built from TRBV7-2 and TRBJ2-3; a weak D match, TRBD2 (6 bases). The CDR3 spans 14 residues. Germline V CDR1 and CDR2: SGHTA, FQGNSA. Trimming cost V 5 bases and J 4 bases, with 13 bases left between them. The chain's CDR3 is CASSPRLGSDTQYF. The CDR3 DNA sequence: TGTGCCAGCAGCCCCCGACTAGGGTCAGATACGCAGTATTTT.